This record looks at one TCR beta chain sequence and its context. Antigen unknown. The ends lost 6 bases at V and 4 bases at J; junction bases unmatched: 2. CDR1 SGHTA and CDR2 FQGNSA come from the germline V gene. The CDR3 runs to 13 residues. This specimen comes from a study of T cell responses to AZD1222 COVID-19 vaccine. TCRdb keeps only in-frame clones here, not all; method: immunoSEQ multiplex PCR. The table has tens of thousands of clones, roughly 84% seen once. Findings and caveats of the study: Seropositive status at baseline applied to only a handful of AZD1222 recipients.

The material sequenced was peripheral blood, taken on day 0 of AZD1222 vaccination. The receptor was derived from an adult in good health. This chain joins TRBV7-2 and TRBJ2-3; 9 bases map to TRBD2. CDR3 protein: CASRGGGADTQYF. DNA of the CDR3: TGTGCCAGCAGAGGCGGGGGGGCAGATACGCAGTATTTT.